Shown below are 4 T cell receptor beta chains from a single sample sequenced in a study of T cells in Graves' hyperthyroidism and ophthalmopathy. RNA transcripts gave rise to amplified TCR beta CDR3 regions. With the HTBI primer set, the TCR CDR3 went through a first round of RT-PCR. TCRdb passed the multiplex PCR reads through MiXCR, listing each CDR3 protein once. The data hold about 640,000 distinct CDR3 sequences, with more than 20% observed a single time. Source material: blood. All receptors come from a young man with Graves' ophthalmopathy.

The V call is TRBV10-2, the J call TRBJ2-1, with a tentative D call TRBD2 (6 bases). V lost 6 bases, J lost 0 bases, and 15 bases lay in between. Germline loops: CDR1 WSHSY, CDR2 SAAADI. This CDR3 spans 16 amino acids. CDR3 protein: CASRQLALASYNEQFF. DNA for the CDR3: TGCGCCAGCAGGCAACTAGCACTAGCCTCCTACAATGAGCAGTTCTTC.

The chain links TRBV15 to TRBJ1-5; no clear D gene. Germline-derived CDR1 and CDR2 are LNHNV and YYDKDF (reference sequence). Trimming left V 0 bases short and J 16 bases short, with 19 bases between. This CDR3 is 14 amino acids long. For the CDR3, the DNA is TGTGCCACCAGCAGAGATCCGGCATCCCGACCACAACATTTT. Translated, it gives CATSRDPASRPQHF.

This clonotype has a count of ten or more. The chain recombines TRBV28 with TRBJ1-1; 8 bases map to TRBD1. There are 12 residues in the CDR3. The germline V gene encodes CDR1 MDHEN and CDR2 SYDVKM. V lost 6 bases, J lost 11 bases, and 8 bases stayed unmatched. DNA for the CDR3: TGTGCCAGCAGCACAGGGGGGCCTCGGGCTTTCTTT. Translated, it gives CASSTGGPRAFF.

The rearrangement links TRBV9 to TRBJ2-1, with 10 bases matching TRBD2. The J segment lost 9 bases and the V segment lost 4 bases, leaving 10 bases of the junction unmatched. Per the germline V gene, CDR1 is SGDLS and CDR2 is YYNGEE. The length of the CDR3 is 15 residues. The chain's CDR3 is CASSLEREGRGEQFF. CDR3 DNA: TGTGCCAGCAGCTTGGAGCGGGAGGGCCGAGGTGAGCAGTTCTTC.